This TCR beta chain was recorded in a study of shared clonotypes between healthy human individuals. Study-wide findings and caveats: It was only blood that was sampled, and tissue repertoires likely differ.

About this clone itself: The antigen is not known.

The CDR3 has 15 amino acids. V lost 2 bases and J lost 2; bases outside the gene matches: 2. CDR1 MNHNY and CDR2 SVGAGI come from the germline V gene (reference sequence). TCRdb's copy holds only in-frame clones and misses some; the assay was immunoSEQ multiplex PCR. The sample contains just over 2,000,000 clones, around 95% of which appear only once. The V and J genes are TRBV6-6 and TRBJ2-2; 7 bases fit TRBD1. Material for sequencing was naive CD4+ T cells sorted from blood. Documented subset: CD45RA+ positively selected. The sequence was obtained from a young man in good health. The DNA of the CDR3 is TGTGCCAGCAGTTACACAGGGGTTAACACCGGGGAGCTGTTTTTT. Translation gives CASSYTGVNTGELFF.